This is a list of T cell receptor beta chains from one sample in a study of identical twins. MiXCR, run by TCRdb on the 5' RACE reads, gives a single entry per CDR3 protein. Of about 700,000 distinct CDR3 sequences in the sample, 8.5% to 9.5% were seen once. The same sample was also studied in work on yellow fever vaccine responses in identical twins.

Source material: PBMCs. The receptors here all came from a young woman in good health. The CDR3 runs from the conserved cysteine through the conserved F or W. D genes are given only for firm matches. Some rows mark clone size as missing; the rest say once, few, many or name a class of expanded clone.

TRBD2 TRBJ2-1 TRBV10-2 few 18 TGCGCCAGCGCTCCGGGACTAGCGGGCAGCAGCTCCTACAATGAGCAGTTCTTC CASAPGLAGSSSYNEQFF
. TRBJ2-3 TRBV10-3 many 14 TGTGCCATCAGACCGCAGCTCAACACAGATACGCAGTATTTT CAIRPQLNTDTQYF
. TRBJ2-2 TRBV27 . 14 TGTGCCAGCAGTTTACTGGCGTACACCGGGGAGCTGTTTTTT CASSLLAYTGELFF
TRBD1 TRBJ1-4 TRBV5-1 few 16 TGCGCCAGCAGCTTGGTGGGCAGGGGGCTTTATGAAAAACTGTTTTTT CASSLVGRGLYEKLFF
TRBD1 TRBJ2-5 TRBV11-2 . 17 TGTGCCAGCAAAAAGAGGTGGGACAGGGTGGGCCAAGAGACCCAGTACTTC CASKKRWDRVGQETQYF
TRBD1 TRBJ2-1 TRBV7-2 few 15 TGTGCCAGCAGCTCGACTGGGACAGGGTCCGATGAGCAGTTCTTC CASSSTGTGSDEQFF
TRBD1 TRBJ2-1 TRBV27 few 18 TGTGCCAGCAGTGTCGGGACAGGGGTCGGGGGGTCCTACAATGAGCAGTTCTTC CASSVGTGVGGSYNEQFF
TRBD1 TRBJ2-7 TRBV10-3 many 16 TGTGCCATCAGTGAGTCCTCGGGACAGCCTACCTACGAGCAGTACTTC CAISESSGQPTYEQYF
. TRBJ2-7 TRBV4-3 . 14 TGCGCCAGCAGCCAAGTTCACGGTGTCCACGAGCAGTACTTC CASSQVHGVHEQYF
TRBD2 TRBJ2-7 TRBV28 . 14 TGTGCCAGCACCTTCCCCGGGAGGACGTACGAGCAGTACTTC CASTFPGRTYEQYF
. TRBJ2-3 TRBV27 . 17 TGTGCCAGCAGTTCCCCCCCTTGGGAGCGGGGCACAGATACGCAGTATTTT CASSSPPWERGTDTQYF
. TRBJ2-7 TRBV5-1 . 14 TGCGCCAGCAGCACGTCGGGACTGCGCTACGAGCAGTACTTC CASSTSGLRYEQYF
TRBD2 TRBJ2-1 TRBV24-1 few 18 TGTGCCACCAGTGATCCCCTACCCGGACTAGCGGGAGTAGGCGAGCAGTTCTTC CATSDPLPGLAGVGEQFF
. TRBJ2-7 TRBV7-9 few 16 TGTGCCAGCAGCAAGACTCTCGAGGGGGTTGGCTACGAGCAGTACTTC CASSKTLEGVGYEQYF
. TRBJ1-6 TRBV6-1 many 14 TGTGCCAGCAGTGAAATTTTTGGGAATTCACCCCTCCACTTT CASSEIFGNSPLHF
TRBD1 TRBJ2-7 TRBV20-1 . 16 TGCAGTGCTAGAGTTTCACCAGGGGGCCTCACCTACGAGCAGTACTTC CSARVSPGGLTYEQYF
. TRBJ1-3 TRBV7-8 . 14 TGTGCCAGCAGCCCACCGGACATGCGGAACACCATATATTTT CASSPPDMRNTIYF
TRBD2 TRBJ2-1 TRBV7-6 . 16 TGTGCCAGCAGCCTTTGGACTAGCGGGGGTTTAGGGGAGCAGTTCTTC CASSLWTSGGLGEQFF
TRBD2 TRBJ2-1 TRBV19 few 16 TGTGCCAGTAGTATAGGTGGACTAGCGGAAAGCAATGAGCAGTTCTTC CASSIGGLAESNEQFF
. TRBJ1-2 TRBV3-1 many 14 TGTGCCAGCAGCCAACGCCCTACTGGCTATGGCTACACCTTC CASSQRPTGYGYTF
. TRBJ2-5 TRBV2 . 10 TGTGCACAGGGAGAGGAGACCCAGTACTTC CAQGEETQYF
. TRBJ2-7 TRBV6-2/TRBV6-3 few 15 TGTGCCAGCAGTTCAACCCGAACAGGGACGTACGAGCAGTACTTC CASSSTRTGTYEQYF
TRBD1 TRBJ2-7 TRBV7-9 few 16 TGTGCCAGCAGCTCCCGGGACAGCCGAAGCTCCTACGAGCAGTACTTC CASSSRDSRSSYEQYF
TRBD2 TRBJ2-3 TRBV20-1 few 17 TGCAGTGCTATGGGACTAGCGGGAGCCCCTAGCACAGATACGCAGTATTTT CSAMGLAGAPSTDTQYF
. TRBJ2-7 TRBV7-9 many 13 TGTGCCAGCAGGCCGGACAGCTCCTACGAGCAGTACTTC CASRPDSSYEQYF
. TRBJ2-5 TRBV29-1 . 13 TGCAGCGCAAGAGGGGCAGGGGCAGAGACCCAGTACTTC CSARGAGAETQYF
. TRBJ1-1 TRBV18 . 14 TGTGCCAGCTCACAAACGGACAGTAACACTGAAGCTTTCTTT CASSQTDSNTEAFF
. TRBJ2-5 TRBV5-1 few 15 TGCGCCAGCAGCGTGACAGGTTTTCCTCAAGAGACCCAGTACTTC CASSVTGFPQETQYF
TRBD2 TRBJ2-2 TRBV6-1 few 15 TGTGCCAGCAGAACACTAGCGGTGAACACCGGGGAGCTGTTTTTT CASRTLAVNTGELFF
TRBD2 TRBJ2-7 TRBV10-3 . 14 TGTGCCATCAGCCTTAGCGGGAGTTCATACGAGCAGTACTTC CAISLSGSSYEQYF
. TRBJ2-7 TRBV6-1 . 14 TGTGCCAGCACCCAGGCCCAGGGGGGCTACGAGCAGTACTTC CASTQAQGGYEQYF
. TRBJ2-7 TRBV12-3/TRBV12-4 . 16 TGTGCCAGCAGGGGGGGCCTCTCTAGTAAGGTCTACGAGCAGTACTTC CASRGGLSSKVYEQYF